The present TCR beta chain was sequenced within a study of T-cell reconstitution after alpha-beta-depleted transplantation in children. Study-wide points: Approximately two months post-transplant, alpha-beta T cells reportedly originated from several hundred expanded graft clones. T-cell counts and diversity were attributed mostly to newly produced T cells one year after transplant. Where some patients showed high TCRbeta diversity at day 60, it came from recipient T cells and thymic progenitors that had survived.

This clonotype was seen many times. What it binds is unknown. CDR1 and CDR2 (germline): MGHDK, SYGVNS. V lost 0 bases, J lost 8 bases, and 19 bases lay in between. The CDR3 has 16 amino acids. TCRbeta library construction was performed incorporating unique molecular identifiers. TCRdb processed the PCR reads anew with MiXCR; each CDR3 protein has one entry. This repertoire shows some 120,000 distinct CDR3 sequences, about a tenth found once; its top ten account for approximately 36%. The sample in question was PBMCs, obtained before TCRalphabeta/CD19-depleted stem cell transplant. The clonotype originates from a boy younger than 10 with acute lymphoblastic leukemia, due to receive a stem cell transplant. The genes are TRBV25-1 and TRBJ1-2; D unresolved. This CDR3 reads CASSEYSLSQTGGYTF. For the CDR3, the DNA is TGTGCCAGCAGTGAATACTCACTCAGCCAGACGGGAGGCTACACCTTC.